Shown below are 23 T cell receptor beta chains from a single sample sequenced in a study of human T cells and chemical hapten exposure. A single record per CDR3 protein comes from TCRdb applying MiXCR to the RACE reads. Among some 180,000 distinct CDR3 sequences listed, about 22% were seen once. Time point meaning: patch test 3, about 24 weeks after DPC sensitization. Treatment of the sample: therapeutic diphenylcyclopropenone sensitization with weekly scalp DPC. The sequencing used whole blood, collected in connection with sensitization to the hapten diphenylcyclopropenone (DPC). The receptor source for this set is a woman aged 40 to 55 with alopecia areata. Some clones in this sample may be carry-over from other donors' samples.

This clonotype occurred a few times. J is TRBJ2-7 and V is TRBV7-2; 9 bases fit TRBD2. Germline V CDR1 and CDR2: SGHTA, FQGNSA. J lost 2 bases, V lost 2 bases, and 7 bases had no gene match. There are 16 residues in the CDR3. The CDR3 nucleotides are TGTGCCAGCAGCTTATCTAGCGGGATGTTTACCTACGAGCAGTACTTC. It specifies CASSLSSGMFTYEQYF. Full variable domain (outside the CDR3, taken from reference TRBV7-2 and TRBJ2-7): GAGVSQSPSNKVTEKGKDVELRCDPISGHTALYWYRQSLGQGLEFLIYFQGNSAPDKSGLPSDRFSAERTGGSVSTLTIQRTQQEDSAVYLCASSLSSGMFTYEQYFGPGTRLTVT.

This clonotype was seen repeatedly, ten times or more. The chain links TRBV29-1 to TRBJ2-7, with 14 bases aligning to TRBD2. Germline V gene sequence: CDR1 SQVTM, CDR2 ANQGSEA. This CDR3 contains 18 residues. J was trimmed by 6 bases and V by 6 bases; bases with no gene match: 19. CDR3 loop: CSVSGQPGLAGARGEQYF. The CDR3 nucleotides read TGCAGCGTGTCGGGACAGCCGGGACTAGCGGGAGCACGGGGCGAGCAGTACTTC.

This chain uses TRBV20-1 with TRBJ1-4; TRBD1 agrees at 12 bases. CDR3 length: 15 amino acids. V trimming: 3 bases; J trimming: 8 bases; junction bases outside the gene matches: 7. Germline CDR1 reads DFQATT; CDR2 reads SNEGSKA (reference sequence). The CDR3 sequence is CSASPGTGGREKLFF. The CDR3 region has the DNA TGCAGTGCTAGCCCCGGGACAGGGGGCCGAGAAAAACTGTTTTTT.

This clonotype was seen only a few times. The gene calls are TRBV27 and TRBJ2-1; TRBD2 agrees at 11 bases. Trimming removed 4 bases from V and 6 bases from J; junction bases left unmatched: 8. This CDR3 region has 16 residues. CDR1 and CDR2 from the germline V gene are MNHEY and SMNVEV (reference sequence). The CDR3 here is CASSSYTSGSGNEQFF. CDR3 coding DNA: TGTGCCAGCAGTTCCTATACTAGCGGGAGTGGCAATGAGCAGTTCTTC.

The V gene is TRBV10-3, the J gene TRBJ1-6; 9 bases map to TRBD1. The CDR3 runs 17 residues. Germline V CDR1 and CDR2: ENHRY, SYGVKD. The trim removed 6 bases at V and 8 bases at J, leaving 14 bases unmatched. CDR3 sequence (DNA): TGTGCCATCAGCAGCCGGACAGGGGCCTTGGTGGATTCACCCCTCCACTTT. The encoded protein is CAISSRTGALVDSPLHF.

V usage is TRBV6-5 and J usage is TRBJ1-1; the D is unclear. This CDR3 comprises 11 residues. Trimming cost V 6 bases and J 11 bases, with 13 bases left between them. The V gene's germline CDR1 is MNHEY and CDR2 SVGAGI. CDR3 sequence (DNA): TGTGCCAGCAGGACACCTCGGGAGGCTTTCTTT. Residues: CASRTPREAFF.

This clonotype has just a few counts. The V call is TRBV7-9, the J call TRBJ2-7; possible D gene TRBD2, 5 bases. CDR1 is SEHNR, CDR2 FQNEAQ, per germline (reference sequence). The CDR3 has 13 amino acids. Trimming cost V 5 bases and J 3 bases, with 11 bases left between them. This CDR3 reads CASSRERNYEQYF. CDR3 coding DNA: TGTGCCAGCAGCCGAGAGCGGAACTACGAGCAGTACTTC.

The CDR3 spells CASSPRLTGELFF. In DNA form, the CDR3 reads TGCGCCAGCAGCCCCCGACTGACCGGGGAGCTGTTTTTT. The V call is TRBV5-1, the J call TRBJ2-2; D unclear. The CDR3 is 13 residues long. Germline values: CDR1 SGHRS, CDR2 YFSETQ. V was cut by 4 bases and J by 5 bases, with 9 bases left in between.

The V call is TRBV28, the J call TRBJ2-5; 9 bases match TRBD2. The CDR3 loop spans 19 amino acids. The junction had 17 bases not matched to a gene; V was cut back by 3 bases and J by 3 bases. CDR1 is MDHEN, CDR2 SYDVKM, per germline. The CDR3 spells CASSFFAGGGRASEETQYF. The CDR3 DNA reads TGTGCCAGCAGTTTTTTCGCCGGAGGCGGGAGGGCCTCGGAAGAGACCCAGTACTTC.

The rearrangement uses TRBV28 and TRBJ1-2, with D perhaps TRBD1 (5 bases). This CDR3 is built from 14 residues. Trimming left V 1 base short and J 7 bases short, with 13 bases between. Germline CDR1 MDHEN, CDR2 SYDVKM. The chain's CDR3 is CASSLSTAETGYTF. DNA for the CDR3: TGTGCCAGCAGTTTATCGACAGCTGAAACTGGCTACACCTTC.

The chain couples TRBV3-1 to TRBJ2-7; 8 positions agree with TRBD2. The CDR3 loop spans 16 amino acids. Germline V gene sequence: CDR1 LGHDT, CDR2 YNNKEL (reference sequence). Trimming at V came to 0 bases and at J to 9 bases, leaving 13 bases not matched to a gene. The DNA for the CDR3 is TGTGCCAGCAGCCAAGATACGGCGGGAGGACTTACGGGGCAGTACTTC. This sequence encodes CASSQDTAGGLTGQYF.

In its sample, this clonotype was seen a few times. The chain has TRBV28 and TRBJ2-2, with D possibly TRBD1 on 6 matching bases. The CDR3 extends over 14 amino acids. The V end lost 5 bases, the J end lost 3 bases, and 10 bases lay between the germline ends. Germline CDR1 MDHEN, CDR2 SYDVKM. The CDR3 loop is CASSPGDHTGELFF. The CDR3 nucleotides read TGTGCCAGCAGTCCAGGGGATCACACCGGGGAGCTGTTTTTT.

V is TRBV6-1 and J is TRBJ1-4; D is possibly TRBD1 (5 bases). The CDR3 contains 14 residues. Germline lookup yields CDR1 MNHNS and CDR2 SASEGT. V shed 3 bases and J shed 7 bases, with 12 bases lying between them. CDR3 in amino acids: CASSDIRDGEKLFF. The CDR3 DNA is TGTGCCAGCAGTGACATAAGGGACGGTGAAAAACTGTTTTTT.

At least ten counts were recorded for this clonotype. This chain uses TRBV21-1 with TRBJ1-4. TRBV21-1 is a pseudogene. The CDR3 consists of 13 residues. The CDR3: CASSKEVREKLFF. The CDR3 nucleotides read TGTGCCAGCAGCAAAGAAGTGAGGGAAAAACTGTTTTTT.

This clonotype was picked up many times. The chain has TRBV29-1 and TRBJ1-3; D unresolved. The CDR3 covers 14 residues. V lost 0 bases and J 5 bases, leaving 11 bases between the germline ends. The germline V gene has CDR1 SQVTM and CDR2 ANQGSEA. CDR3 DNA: TGCAGCGTTGAAGATCTGCTACCCAGAAACACCATATATTTT. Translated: CSVEDLLPRNTIYF.

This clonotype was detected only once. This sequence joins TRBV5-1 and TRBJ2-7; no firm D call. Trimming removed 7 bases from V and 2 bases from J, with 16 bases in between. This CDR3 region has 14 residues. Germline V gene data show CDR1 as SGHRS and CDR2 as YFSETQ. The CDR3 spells CASASAIRPYEQYF. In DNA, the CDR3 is TGCGCCAGCGCTTCCGCGATTCGGCCCTACGAGCAGTACTTC.

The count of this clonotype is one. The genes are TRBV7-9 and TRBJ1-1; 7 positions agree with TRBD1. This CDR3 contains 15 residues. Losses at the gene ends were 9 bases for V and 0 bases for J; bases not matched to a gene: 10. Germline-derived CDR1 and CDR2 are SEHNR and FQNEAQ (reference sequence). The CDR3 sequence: CASSRDSFLNTEAFF. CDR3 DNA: TGTGCCAGTAGCCGGGACAGCTTCTTGAACACTGAAGCTTTCTTT.

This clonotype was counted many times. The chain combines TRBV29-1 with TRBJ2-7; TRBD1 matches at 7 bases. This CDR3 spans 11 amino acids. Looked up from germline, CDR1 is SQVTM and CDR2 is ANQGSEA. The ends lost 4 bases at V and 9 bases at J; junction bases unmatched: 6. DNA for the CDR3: TGCAGCGTTGCCATACAGGGGCGGCAGTACTTC. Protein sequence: CSVAIQGRQYF.

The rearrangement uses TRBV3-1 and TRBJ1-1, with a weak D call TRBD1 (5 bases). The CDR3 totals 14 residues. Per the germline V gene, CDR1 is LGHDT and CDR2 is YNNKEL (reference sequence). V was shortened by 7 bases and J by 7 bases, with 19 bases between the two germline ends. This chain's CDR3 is CASTLGGVQGEAFF. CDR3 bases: TGTGCCAGCACCCTGGGAGGGGTTCAAGGTGAAGCTTTCTTT.

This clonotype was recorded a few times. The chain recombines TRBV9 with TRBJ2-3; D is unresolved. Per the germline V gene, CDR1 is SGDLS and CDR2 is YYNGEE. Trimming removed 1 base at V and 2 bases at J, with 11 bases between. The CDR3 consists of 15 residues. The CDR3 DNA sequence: TGTGCCAGCAGCGTACAAGACTCTCCCACAGATACGCAGTATTTT. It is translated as CASSVQDSPTDTQYF.

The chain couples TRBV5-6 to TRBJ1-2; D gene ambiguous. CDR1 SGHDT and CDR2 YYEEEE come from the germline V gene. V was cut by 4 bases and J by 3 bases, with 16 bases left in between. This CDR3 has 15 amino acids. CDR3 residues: CASSPSLEAHYGYTF. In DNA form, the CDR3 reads TGTGCCAGCAGCCCATCGTTGGAGGCCCACTATGGCTACACCTTC. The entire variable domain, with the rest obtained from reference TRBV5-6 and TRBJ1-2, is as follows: DAGVTQSPTHLIKTRGQQVTLRCSPKSGHDTVSWYQQALGQGPQFIFQYYEEEERQRGNFPDRFSGHQFPNYSSELNVNALLLGDSALYLCASSPSLEAHYGYTFGSGTRLTVV.

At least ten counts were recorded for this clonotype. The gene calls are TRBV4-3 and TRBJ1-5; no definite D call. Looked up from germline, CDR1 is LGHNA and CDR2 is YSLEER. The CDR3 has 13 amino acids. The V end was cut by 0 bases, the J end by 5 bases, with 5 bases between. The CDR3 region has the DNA TGCGCCAGCAGCCAAGACGGGGATCAGCCCCAGCATTTT. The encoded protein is CASSQDGDQPQHF.

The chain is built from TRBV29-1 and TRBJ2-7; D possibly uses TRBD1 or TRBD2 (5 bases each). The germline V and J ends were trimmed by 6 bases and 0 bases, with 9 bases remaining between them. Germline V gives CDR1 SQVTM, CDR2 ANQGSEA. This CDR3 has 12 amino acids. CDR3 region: CSVGTHSYEQYF. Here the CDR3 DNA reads TGCAGCGTCGGGACCCACTCCTACGAGCAGTACTTC.